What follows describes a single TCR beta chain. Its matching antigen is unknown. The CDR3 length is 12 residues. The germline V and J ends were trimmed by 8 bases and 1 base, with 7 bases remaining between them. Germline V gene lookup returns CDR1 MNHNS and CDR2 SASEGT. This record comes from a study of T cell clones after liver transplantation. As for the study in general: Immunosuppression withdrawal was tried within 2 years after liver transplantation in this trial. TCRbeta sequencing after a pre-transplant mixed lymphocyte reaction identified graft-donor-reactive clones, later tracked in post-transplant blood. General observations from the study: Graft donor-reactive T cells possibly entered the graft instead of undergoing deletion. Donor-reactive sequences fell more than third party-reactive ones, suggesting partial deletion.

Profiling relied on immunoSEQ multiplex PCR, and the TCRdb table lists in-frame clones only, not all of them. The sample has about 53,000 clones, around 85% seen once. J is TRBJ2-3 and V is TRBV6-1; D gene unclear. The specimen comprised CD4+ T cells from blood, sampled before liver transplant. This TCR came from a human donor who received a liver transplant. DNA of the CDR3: TGTGCCAGCTGGCAGGGCACAGATACGCAGTATTTT. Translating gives CASWQGTDTQYF.